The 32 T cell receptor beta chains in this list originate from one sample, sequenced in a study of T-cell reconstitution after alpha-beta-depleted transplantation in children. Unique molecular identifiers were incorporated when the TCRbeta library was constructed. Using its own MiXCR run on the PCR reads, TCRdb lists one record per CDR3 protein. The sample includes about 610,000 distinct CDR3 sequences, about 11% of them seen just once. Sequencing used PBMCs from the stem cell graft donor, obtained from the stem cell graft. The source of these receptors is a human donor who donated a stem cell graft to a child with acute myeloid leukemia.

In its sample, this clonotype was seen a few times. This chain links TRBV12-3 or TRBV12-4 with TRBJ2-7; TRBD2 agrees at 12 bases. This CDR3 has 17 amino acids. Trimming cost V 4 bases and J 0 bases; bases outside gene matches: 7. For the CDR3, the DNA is TGTGCCAGCAGTTCACCTAGCGGGAGGGGCGGCTCCTACGAGCAGTACTTC. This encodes CASSSPSGRGGSYEQYF.

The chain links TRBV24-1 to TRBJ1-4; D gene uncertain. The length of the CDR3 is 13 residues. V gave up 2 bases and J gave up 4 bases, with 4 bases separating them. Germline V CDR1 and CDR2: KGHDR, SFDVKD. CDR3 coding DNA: TGTGCCACCAGTGATTCTTATAATGAAAAACTGTTTTTT. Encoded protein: CATSDSYNEKLFF.

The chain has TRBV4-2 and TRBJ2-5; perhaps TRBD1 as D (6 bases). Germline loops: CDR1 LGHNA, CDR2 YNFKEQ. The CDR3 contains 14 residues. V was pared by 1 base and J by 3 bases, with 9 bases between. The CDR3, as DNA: TGTGCCAGCAGCCAAGTGGGGACAAAAGAGACCCAGTACTTC. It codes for CASSQVGTKETQYF.

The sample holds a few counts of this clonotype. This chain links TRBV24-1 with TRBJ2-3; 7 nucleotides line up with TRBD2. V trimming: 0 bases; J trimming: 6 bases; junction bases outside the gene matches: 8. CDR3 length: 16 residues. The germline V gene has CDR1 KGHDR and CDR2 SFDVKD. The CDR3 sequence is CATSDLGGSSPDTQYF. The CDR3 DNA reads TGTGCCACCAGTGATTTGGGCGGGAGTAGTCCCGATACGCAGTATTTT.

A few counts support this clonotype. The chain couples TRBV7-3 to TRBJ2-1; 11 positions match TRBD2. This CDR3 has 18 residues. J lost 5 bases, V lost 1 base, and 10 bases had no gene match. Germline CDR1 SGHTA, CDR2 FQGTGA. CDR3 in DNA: TGTGCCAGCAGCTTAATGGGTTCTAGCGGGAGGAGGCACAATGAGCAGTTCTTC. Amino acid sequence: CASSLMGSSGRRHNEQFF.

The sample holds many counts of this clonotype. The CDR3 nucleotides are TGTGCCAGCAGCCCTGGACTAGCGGGAGGTTATGAGCAGTTCTTC. Protein product: CASSPGLAGGYEQFF. The chain links TRBV12-3 or TRBV12-4 to TRBJ2-1, with 14 bases that match TRBD2. This CDR3 region has 15 residues. Trimming took 6 bases from V and 8 from J; bases not matched to a gene: 6.

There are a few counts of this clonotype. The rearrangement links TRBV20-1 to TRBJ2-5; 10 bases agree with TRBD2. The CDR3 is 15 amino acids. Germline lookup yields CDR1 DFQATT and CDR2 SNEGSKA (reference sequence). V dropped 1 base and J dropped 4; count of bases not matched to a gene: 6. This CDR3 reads CSARAASGSLETQYF. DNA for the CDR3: TGCAGTGCTAGAGCTGCTAGCGGGAGTTTAGAGACCCAGTACTTC.

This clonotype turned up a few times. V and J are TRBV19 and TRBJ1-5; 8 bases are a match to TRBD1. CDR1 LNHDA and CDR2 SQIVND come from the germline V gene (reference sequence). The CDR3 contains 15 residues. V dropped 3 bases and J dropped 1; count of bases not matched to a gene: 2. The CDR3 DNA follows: TGTGCCAGTAGTATCGACAGGGGAAGCAATCAGCCCCAGCATTTT. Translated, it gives CASSIDRGSNQPQHF.

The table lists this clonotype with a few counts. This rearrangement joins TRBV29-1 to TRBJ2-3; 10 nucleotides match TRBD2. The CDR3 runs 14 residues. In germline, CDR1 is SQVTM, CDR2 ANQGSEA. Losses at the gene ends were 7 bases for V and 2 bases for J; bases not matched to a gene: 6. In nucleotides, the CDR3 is TGCAGCGCGAGCGGGAGGGGCCCCACAGATACGCAGTATTTT. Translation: CSASGRGPTDTQYF.

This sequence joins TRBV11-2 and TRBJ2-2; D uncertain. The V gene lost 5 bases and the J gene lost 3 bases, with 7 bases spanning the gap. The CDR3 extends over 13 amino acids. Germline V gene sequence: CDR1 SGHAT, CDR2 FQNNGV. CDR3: CASSNGYTGELFF. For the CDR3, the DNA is TGTGCCAGCAGCAACGGGTACACCGGGGAGCTGTTTTTT.

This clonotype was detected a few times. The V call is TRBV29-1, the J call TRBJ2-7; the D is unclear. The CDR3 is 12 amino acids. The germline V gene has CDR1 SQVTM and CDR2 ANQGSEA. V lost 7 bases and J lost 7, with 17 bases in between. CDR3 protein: CSAGPDSREQYF. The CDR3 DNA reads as TGCAGCGCCGGTCCCGACTCTCGGGAGCAGTACTTC.

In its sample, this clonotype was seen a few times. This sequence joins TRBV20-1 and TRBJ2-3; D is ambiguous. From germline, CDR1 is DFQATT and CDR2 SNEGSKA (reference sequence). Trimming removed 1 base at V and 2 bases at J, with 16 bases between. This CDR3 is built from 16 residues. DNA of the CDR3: TGCAGTGCTAGAGCAGTCAGGCTAGGGAACACAGATACGCAGTATTTT. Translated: CSARAVRLGNTDTQYF.

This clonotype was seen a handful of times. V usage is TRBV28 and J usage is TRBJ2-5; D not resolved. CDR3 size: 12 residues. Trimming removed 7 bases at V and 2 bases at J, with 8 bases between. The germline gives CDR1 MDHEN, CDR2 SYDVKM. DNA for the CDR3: TGTGCCAGCACCACAAATCAAGAGACCCAGTACTTC. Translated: CASTTNQETQYF. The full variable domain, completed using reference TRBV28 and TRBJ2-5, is DVKVTQSSRYLVKRTGEKVFLECVQDMDHENMFWYRQDPGLGLRLIYFSYDVKMKEKGDIPEGYSVSREKKERFSLILESASTNQTSMYLCASTTNQETQYFGPGTRLLVL.

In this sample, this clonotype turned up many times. CDR3 bases: TGTGCCAGCAGTTTTTTTGAGGGGACTGAAGCTTTCTTT. Translation: CASSFFEGTEAFF. J is TRBJ1-1 and V is TRBV12-3 or TRBV12-4, with a possible D match to TRBD1 (5 bases). Trimming removed 3 bases at V and 5 bases at J, with 10 bases between. The CDR3 spans 13 residues.

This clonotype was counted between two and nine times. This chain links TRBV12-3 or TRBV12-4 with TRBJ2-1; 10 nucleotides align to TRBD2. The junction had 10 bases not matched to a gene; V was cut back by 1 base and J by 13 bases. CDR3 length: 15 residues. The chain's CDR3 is CASSLVLAGKGGQFF. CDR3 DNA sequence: TGTGCCAGCAGTTTAGTACTAGCGGGAAAGGGGGGACAGTTCTTC.

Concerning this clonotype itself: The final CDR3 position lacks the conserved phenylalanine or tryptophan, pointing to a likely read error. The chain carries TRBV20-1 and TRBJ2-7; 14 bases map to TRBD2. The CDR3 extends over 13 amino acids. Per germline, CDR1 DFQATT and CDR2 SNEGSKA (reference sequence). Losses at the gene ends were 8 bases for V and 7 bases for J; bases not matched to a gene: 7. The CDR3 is CSTGLAGGWEQYC. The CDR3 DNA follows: TGCAGTACCGGACTAGCGGGAGGCTGGGAGCAGTACTGC.

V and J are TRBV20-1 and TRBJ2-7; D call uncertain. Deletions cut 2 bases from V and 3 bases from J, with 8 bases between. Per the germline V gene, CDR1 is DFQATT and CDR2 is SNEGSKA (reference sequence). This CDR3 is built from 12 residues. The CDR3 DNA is TGCAGTGCTAGACCACAAGTCTACGAGCAGTACTTC. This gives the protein CSARPQVYEQYF.

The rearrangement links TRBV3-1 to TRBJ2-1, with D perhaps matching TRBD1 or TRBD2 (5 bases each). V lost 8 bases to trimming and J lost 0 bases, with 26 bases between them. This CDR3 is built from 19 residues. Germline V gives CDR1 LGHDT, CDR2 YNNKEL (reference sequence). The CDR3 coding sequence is TGTGCCAGCTGTTTAGCGCTAACCGGGACCTTGAGCTCCTACAATGAGCAGTTCTTC. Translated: CASCLALTGTLSSYNEQFF.

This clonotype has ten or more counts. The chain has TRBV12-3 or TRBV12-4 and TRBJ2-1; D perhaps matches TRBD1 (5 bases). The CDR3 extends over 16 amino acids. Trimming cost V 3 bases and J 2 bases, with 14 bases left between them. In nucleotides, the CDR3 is TGTGCCAGCAGTTTCGAGGTTGGGGCAACCTACAATGAGCAGTTCTTC. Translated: CASSFEVGATYNEQFF.

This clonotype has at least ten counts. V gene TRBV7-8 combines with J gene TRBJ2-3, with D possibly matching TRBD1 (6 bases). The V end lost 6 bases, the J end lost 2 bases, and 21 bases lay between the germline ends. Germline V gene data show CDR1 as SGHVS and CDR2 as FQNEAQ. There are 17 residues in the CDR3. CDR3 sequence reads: CASRQNRRGDFTDTQYF. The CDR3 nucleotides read TGTGCCAGCAGACAAAACCGCAGGGGTGATTTCACAGATACGCAGTATTTT.

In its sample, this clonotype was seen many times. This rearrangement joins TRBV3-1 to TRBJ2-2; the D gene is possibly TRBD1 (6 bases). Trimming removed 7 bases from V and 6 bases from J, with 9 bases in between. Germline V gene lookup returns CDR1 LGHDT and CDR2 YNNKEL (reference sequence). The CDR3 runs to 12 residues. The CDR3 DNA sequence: TGTGCCAGCACCACAGGGCCCGGGGAGCTGTTTTTT. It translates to CASTTGPGELFF.

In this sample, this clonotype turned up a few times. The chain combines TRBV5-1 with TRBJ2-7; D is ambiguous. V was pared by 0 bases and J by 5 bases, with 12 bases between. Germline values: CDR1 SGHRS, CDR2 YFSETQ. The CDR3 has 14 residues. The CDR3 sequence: CASSLVRSADEQYF. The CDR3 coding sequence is TGCGCCAGCAGCTTGGTCCGGAGCGCCGACGAGCAGTACTTC.

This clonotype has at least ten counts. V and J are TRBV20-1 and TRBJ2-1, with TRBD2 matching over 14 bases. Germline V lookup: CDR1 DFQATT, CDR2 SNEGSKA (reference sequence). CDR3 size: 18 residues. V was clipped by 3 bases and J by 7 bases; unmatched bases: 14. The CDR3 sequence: CSASNSWGLAGENNEQFF. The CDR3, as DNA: TGCAGTGCTAGTAATTCTTGGGGACTAGCGGGAGAGAATAATGAGCAGTTCTTC.

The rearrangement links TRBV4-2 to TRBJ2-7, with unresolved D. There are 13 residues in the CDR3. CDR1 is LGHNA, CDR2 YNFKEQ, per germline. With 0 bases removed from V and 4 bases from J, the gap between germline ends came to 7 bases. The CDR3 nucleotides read TGTGCCAGCAGCCAAGAGCTGATTTACGAGCAGTACTTC. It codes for CASSQELIYEQYF.

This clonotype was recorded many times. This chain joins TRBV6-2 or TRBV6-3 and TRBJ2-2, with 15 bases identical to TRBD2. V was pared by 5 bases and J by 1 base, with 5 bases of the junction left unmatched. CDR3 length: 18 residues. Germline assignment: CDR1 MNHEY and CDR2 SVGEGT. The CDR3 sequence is CASSRPGLAGGNTGELFF. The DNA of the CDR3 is TGTGCCAGCAGTCGGCCGGGACTAGCGGGAGGGAACACCGGGGAGCTGTTTTTT.

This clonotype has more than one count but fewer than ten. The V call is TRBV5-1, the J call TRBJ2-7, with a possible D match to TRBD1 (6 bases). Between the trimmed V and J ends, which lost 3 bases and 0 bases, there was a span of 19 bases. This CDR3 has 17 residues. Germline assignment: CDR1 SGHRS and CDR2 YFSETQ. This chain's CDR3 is CASSSRGAGFNSYEQYF. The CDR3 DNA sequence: TGCGCCAGCAGCTCCAGGGGTGCAGGATTCAACTCCTACGAGCAGTACTTC. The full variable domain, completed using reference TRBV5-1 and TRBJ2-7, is KAGVTQTPRYLIKTRGQQVTLSCSPISGHRSVSWYQQTPGQGLQFLFEYFSETQRNKGNFPGRFSGRQFSNSRSEMNVSTLELGDSALYLCASSSRGAGFNSYEQYFGPGTRLTVT.

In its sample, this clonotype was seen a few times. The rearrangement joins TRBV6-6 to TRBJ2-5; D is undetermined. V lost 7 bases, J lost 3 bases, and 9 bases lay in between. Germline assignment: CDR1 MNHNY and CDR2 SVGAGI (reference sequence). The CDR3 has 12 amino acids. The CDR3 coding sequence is TGTGCCAGCACCGTCAGTGAAGAGACCCAGTACTTC. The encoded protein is CASTVSEETQYF.

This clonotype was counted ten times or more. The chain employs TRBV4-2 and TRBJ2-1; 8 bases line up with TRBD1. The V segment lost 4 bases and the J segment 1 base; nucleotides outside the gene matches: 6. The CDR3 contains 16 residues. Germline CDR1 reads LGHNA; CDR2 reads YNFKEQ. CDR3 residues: CASSPGGQGSYNEQFF. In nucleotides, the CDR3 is TGTGCCAGCAGCCCTGGCGGACAGGGATCCTACAATGAGCAGTTCTTC.

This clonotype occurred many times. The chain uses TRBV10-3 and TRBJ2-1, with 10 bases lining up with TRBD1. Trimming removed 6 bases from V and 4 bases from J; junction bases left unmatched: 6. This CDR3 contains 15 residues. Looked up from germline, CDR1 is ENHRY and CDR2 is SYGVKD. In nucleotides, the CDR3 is TGTGCCATCAGGGACAGGGGGGAGGCGTACAATGAGCAGTTCTTC. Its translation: CAIRDRGEAYNEQFF.

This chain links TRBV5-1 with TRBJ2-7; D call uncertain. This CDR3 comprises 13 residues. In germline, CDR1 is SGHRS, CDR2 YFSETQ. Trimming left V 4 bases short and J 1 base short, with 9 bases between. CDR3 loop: CASSGVGSYEQYF. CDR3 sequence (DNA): TGCGCCAGCAGCGGTGTAGGTTCCTACGAGCAGTACTTC.

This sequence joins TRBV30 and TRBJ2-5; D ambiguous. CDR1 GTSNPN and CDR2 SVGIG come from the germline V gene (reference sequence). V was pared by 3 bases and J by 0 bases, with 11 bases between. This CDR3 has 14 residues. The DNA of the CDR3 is TGTGCCTGGAGCGTAGGGCCGTACCAAGAGACCCAGTACTTC. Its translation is CAWSVGPYQETQYF.

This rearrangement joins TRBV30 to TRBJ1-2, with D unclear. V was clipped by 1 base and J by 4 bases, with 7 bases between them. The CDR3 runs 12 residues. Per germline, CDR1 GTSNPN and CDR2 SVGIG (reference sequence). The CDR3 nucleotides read TGTGCCTGGAGTGGGACGGTCTATGGCTACACCTTC. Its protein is CAWSGTVYGYTF.